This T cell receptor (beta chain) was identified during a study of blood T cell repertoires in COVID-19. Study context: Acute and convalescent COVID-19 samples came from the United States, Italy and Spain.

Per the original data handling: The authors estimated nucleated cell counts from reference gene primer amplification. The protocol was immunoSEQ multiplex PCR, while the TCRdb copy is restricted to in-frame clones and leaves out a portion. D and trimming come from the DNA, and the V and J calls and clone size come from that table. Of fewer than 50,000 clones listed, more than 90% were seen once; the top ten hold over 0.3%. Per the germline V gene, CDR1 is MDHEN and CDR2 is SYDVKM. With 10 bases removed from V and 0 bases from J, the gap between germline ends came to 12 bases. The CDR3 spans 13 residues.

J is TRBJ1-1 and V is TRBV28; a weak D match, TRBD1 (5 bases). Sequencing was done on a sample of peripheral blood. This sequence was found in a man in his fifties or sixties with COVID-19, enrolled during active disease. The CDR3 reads CATQGSVNTEAFF. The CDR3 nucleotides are TGTGCCACCCAGGGATCTGTGAACACTGAAGCTTTCTTT. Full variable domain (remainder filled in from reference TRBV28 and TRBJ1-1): DVKVTQSSRYLVKRTGEKVFLECVQDMDHENMFWYRQDPGLGLRLIYFSYDVKMKEKGDIPEGYSVSREKKERFSLILESASTNQTSMYLCATQGSVNTEAFFGQGTRLTVV.